One and the same sample provided the 20 T cell receptor beta chains below, sequenced in a study of cytomegalovirus exposure and HLA in healthy donors. Vbeta (60) and Jbeta (13) primers were used in the PCR. Repertoires were generated with immunoSEQ multiplex PCR, while TCRdb's copy carries only in-frame clones and drops some. Of more than 90,000 clones listed, approximately 68% are singletons. Sequencing was carried out using PBMCs. Receptors were obtained from a boy between 10 and 17 years old in good health and CMV-seropositive.

This chain joins TRBV9 and TRBJ2-7; 7 bases align to TRBD2. With V trimmed by 1 base and J by 2 bases, 0 bases remained unmatched. The V gene's germline CDR1 is SGDLS and CDR2 YYNGEE. The CDR3 contains 13 residues. The DNA for the CDR3 is TGTGCCAGCAGCGTACTAGCGGCCTACGAGCAGTACTTC. Protein sequence: CASSVLAAYEQYF.

The chain employs TRBV2 and TRBJ1-5; D possibly corresponds to TRBD1 (6 bases). Trimming took off 3 bases at V and 4 bases at J, with 10 bases between the two ends. The CDR3 runs 14 residues. Germline CDR1 SNHLY, CDR2 FYNNEI. The CDR3 region has the DNA TGTGCCAGCAGTGACCCCAGGGGAAATCAGCCCCAGCATTTT. This sequence encodes CASSDPRGNQPQHF.

The CDR3 is CASSYWASGEQFF. In nucleotides, the CDR3 is TGTGCCAGCAGTTACTGGGCTAGCGGTGAGCAGTTCTTC. The genes are TRBV6-5 and TRBJ2-1; 7 bases are shared with TRBD2. V was pared by 1 base and J by 9 bases, with 3 bases of the junction left unmatched. This CDR3 comprises 13 residues. Germline loops: CDR1 MNHEY, CDR2 SVGAGI.

The chain uses TRBV18 and TRBJ1-5; 9 bases are a match to TRBD1. This CDR3 spans 17 amino acids. CDR1 is KGHSH, CDR2 LQKENI, per germline. J gave up 2 bases and V 3 bases, and 8 bases lay outside the gene matches. In nucleotides, the CDR3 is TGTGCCAGCTCACCGCGGACAGGGGATGCGGGCAATCAGCCCCAGCATTTT. This encodes CASSPRTGDAGNQPQHF.

The CDR3 reads CASQANTEAFF. CDR3 nucleotides: TGCGCCAGCCAGGCAAACACTGAAGCTTTCTTT. The chain is built from TRBV10-1 and TRBJ1-1; D is unclear. V lost 8 bases and J lost 2, with 6 bases in between. Germline CDR1 is WNHNN and CDR2 is SYGVQD (reference sequence). CDR3 size: 11 residues.

This chain links TRBV27 with TRBJ2-1, with D possibly matching TRBD2 (6 bases). The CDR3 totals 16 residues. Germline assignment: CDR1 MNHEY and CDR2 SMNVEV (reference sequence). Trimming cost V 6 bases and J 8 bases, with 23 bases left between them. This CDR3 is CASRLYRDSHGDEQFF. In nucleotides, the CDR3 is TGTGCCAGCAGGCTATACCGGGACTCCCACGGGGATGAGCAGTTCTTC.

The rearrangement uses TRBV7-3 and TRBJ2-6; no firm D call. Germline CDR1 is SGHTA and CDR2 is FQGTGA. The CDR3 covers 14 residues. The ends were cut back, 1 base at V and 3 bases at J, with 4 bases in the middle. CDR3 bases: TGTGCCAGCAGCTTAAAGCTTGGGGCCAACGTCCTGACTTTC. Translated: CASSLKLGANVLTF.

V and J are TRBV7-3 and TRBJ2-3, with 11 bases identical to TRBD2. Germline CDR1 and CDR2: SGHTA and FQGTGA. The CDR3 length is 16 residues. V was clipped by 5 bases and J by 2 bases; unmatched bases: 6. The CDR3 spells CASSPLAGAITDTQYF. Written as DNA, the CDR3 is TGTGCCAGCAGCCCACTAGCGGGGGCCATCACAGATACGCAGTATTTT.

This clone was seen only a few times. This chain links TRBV5-1 with TRBJ1-1; 7 bases match TRBD1. Germline V gene lookup returns CDR1 SGHRS and CDR2 YFSETQ. The ends lost 0 bases at V and 3 bases at J; junction bases unmatched: 8. This CDR3 has 16 amino acids. The CDR3 region is CASSLAFGTVHTEAFF. In DNA, the CDR3 is TGCGCCAGCAGCTTGGCTTTCGGGACAGTGCACACTGAAGCTTTCTTT.

The rearrangement links TRBV6-8 to TRBJ2-5; 9 bases map to TRBD1. The germline CDR1 and CDR2 sequences are MNHGY and SAAAGT. V dropped 6 bases and J dropped 5; count of bases not matched to a gene: 4. The CDR3 loop spans 13 amino acids. The CDR3 loop reads CASSLGQGETQYF. The CDR3 DNA sequence: TGTGCCAGCAGCCTGGGACAGGGTGAGACCCAGTACTTC.

CDR3 DNA sequence: TGTGCCAGCAGTGAGAGCTCTGGAAACACCATATATTTT. As protein: CASSESSGNTIYF. The chain has TRBV2 and TRBJ1-3; D ambiguous. Trimming removed 3 bases at V and 0 bases at J, with 3 bases between. The CDR3 is 13 amino acids. Germline CDR1 SNHLY, CDR2 FYNNEI. Using reference TRBV2 and TRBJ1-3 for the parts outside the CDR3, the full variable domain is EPEVTQTPSHQVTQMGQEVILRCVPISNHLYFYWYRQILGQKVEFLVSFYNNEISEKSEIFDDQFSVERPDGSNFTLKIRSTKLEDSAMYFCASSESSGNTIYFGEGSWLTVV.

The table lists this clone with a few counts. The V gene is TRBV7-2, the J gene TRBJ2-3; TRBD2 agrees at 12 bases. Germline CDR1 SGHTA, CDR2 FQGNSA. This CDR3 comprises 16 residues. The trim removed 5 bases at V and 2 bases at J, leaving 5 bases unmatched. Here the CDR3 reads CASSRGTSGPTDTQYF. The CDR3 DNA sequence: TGTGCCAGCAGCCGCGGGACTAGCGGGCCCACAGATACGCAGTATTTT.

About this clone itself: One end of the junction does not line up with germline, which may come from a read error. V is TRBV7-7 and J is TRBJ2-1; TRBD2 is a possible D gene (6 bases). The CDR3 consists of 15 residues. Looked up from germline, CDR1 is SSHAT and CDR2 is FNYEAQ (reference sequence). CDR3 DNA: TGTGCTAGCAGCTTATACAGCGGGCCCCGGAATGAGCAGTTCTTC. Translating gives CASSLYSGPRNEQFF.

This chain connects TRBV4-3 to TRBJ2-5, with 7 bases that match TRBD2. The length of the CDR3 is 14 residues. Germline values: CDR1 LGHNA, CDR2 YSLEER. Trimming at V came to 0 bases and at J to 5 bases, leaving 3 bases not matched to a gene. The CDR3 DNA reads as TGCGCCAGCAGCCAAGATGTGGGAGGGGAGACCCAGTACTTC. Its translation: CASSQDVGGETQYF.

This chain joins TRBV14 and TRBJ1-2; TRBD1 aligns across 7 bases. In germline, CDR1 is SGHDN, CDR2 FVKESK. The CDR3 runs 13 residues. With V trimmed by 4 bases and J by 8 bases, 7 bases remained unmatched. In DNA form, the CDR3 reads TGTGCCAGCAGCCTACAGGGGTACGGGGGCTACACCTTC. Amino acid sequence: CASSLQGYGGYTF.

The V call is TRBV14, the J call TRBJ2-1; weak D call: TRBD1 (5 bases). The V and J ends lost 4 bases and 3 bases respectively, with 10 bases between them. Germline lookup yields CDR1 SGHDN and CDR2 FVKESK. The CDR3 consists of 14 residues. The CDR3 DNA sequence: TGTGCCAGCAGCCGCATGGACAACTACAATGAGCAGTTCTTC. Translation: CASSRMDNYNEQFF.

V usage is TRBV18 and J usage is TRBJ2-1; 15 bases map to TRBD2. Germline CDR1 reads KGHSH; CDR2 reads LQKENI. V lost 3 bases to trimming and J lost 0 bases; unmatched junction nucleotides: 6. The CDR3 loop spans 19 amino acids. Written as DNA, the CDR3 is TGTGCCAGCTCACCCTCCGGGACTAGCGGGGGGAGCTCCTACAATGAGCAGTTCTTC. It specifies CASSPSGTSGGSSYNEQFF.

This chain joins TRBV6-1 and TRBJ2-7, with 14 bases matching TRBD2. The CDR3 has 14 amino acids. Losses at the gene ends were 7 bases for V and 3 bases for J; bases not matched to a gene: 2. In germline, CDR1 is MNHNS, CDR2 SASEGT. As DNA, the CDR3 is TGTGCCAGCAACGGACTAGCGGGAGGCTACGAGCAGTACTTC. It translates to CASNGLAGGYEQYF.

V and J are TRBV11-3 and TRBJ1-1, with D possibly TRBD1 on 5 matching bases. With 0 bases removed from V and 6 bases from J, the gap between germline ends came to 8 bases. Looked up from germline, CDR1 is SGHNT and CDR2 is YENEEA. CDR3 size: 13 residues. In nucleotides, the CDR3 is TGTGCCAGCAGCTTAGATAGCAGGGCTGAAGCTTTCTTT. Translation: CASSLDSRAEAFF.

The V and J genes are TRBV7-3 and TRBJ2-7, with a weak D call TRBD1 (5 bases). CDR1 is SGHTA and CDR2 is FQGTGA in the germline V gene. The CDR3 contains 14 residues. V lost 4 bases, J lost 6 bases, and 16 bases lay in between. In DNA, the CDR3 is TGTGCCAGCAGCTGGTTGGGGCCTTGGGGCGAGCAGTACTTC. Translating gives CASSWLGPWGEQYF.